These T cell receptor beta chains were read from a single sample in a study of T-cell memory formation after mild COVID-19. MiXCR was run by TCRdb on the 5' RACE reads, yielding one entry per CDR3 protein. The table has some 410,000 distinct CDR3 sequences, less than 25% seen once; the top ten hold about an eighth. The specimen sequenced was PBMCs or a T cell subset sorted from them (not recorded which). The receptor source for this set is an adult woman who had mild COVID-19 (a few samples of this study predate the infection). Cell type and time point are not known. Each CDR3 is given with its conserved first and last residue. Each record gives: clone size, V gene, J gene, D gene, CDR3 protein, CDR3 DNA. The D gene is left open where the match is weak. The listing skips clone size in some rows; elsewhere it reads once, few, many or a size class.

clone size: few; V gene: TRBV7-3; J gene: TRBJ2-5; D gene: TRBD2; CDR3 protein: CASSLLGTSGQETQYF; CDR3 DNA: TGTGCCAGCAGCTTACTTGGGACTAGCGGCCAAGAGACCCAGTACTTC
clone size: -; V gene: TRBV28; J gene: TRBJ2-1; D gene: TRBD1; CDR3 protein: CASQSPGRQGTNNEQFF; CDR3 DNA: TGTGCCAGCCAATCTCCCGGAAGACAGGGGACGAACAATGAGCAGTTCTTC
clone size: -; V gene: TRBV24-1; J gene: TRBJ2-2; D gene: -; CDR3 protein: CATSDLQEKNTGELFF; CDR3 DNA: TGTGCCACCAGTGATTTGCAAGAAAAGAACACCGGGGAGCTGTTTTTT
clone size: -; V gene: TRBV5-1; J gene: TRBJ2-7; D gene: TRBD1; CDR3 protein: CASSQDLGQDEQYF; CDR3 DNA: TGCGCCAGCAGCCAGGACCTAGGACAGGACGAGCAGTACTTC
clone size: once; V gene: TRBV7-2; J gene: TRBJ2-1; D gene: -; CDR3 protein: CASSLLKGGYNEQFF; CDR3 DNA: TGTGCCAGCAGCTTATTAAAGGGCGGTTACAATGAGCAGTTCTTC
clone size: -; V gene: TRBV30; J gene: TRBJ2-5; D gene: -; CDR3 protein: CAWGTGYQETQYF; CDR3 DNA: TGTGCCTGGGGAACAGGGTACCAAGAGACCCAGTACTTC
clone size: -; V gene: TRBV10-3; J gene: TRBJ2-7; D gene: -; CDR3 protein: CAISETDSHWYEQYF; CDR3 DNA: TGTGCCATCAGTGAGACGGACTCCCACTGGTACGAGCAGTACTTC
clone size: -; V gene: TRBV6-5; J gene: TRBJ2-5; D gene: -; CDR3 protein: CASSFDRYQETQYF; CDR3 DNA: TGTGCCAGCAGTTTCGACAGGTACCAAGAGACCCAGTACTTC
clone size: -; V gene: TRBV7-9; J gene: TRBJ2-1; D gene: -; CDR3 protein: CASSLLVSSYNEQFF; CDR3 DNA: TGTGCCAGCAGCCTACTCGTTAGCTCCTACAATGAGCAGTTCTTC
clone size: -; V gene: TRBV3-1; J gene: TRBJ1-5; D gene: -; CDR3 protein: CASSQDGTSNQPQHF; CDR3 DNA: TGTGCCAGCAGCCAAGATGGGACTAGCAATCAGCCCCAGCATTTT
clone size: few; V gene: TRBV5-1; J gene: TRBJ2-1; D gene: -; CDR3 protein: CASRRWEGGDNEQFF; CDR3 DNA: TGCGCCAGCAGGAGGTGGGAAGGAGGGGACAATGAGCAGTTCTTC
clone size: -; V gene: TRBV5-1; J gene: TRBJ2-3; D gene: TRBD1; CDR3 protein: CASRTGTGVATDTQYF; CDR3 DNA: TGCGCCAGCCGTACCGGGACAGGGGTGGCCACAGATACGCAGTATTTT